Shown below are 27 T cell receptor beta chains from a single sample sequenced in a study of T cells in Graves' hyperthyroidism and ophthalmopathy. RNA transcripts provided the source from which TCR beta CDR3 regions were amplified. During a first-round RT-PCR of the TCR CDR3, the HTBI primer set was used. TCRdb itself ran the multiplex PCR reads through MiXCR, one entry per CDR3 protein. The table lists fewer than 350,000 distinct CDR3 sequences, roughly a fifth of them singletons. Sequences were obtained from blood. The source of these receptors is a woman in her 50s with Graves' hyperthyroidism.

This clonotype came up a few times. V usage is TRBV12-3 or TRBV12-4 and J usage is TRBJ1-3; D unclear. This CDR3 is 15 amino acids long. The ends were cut back, 2 bases at V and 0 bases at J, with 8 bases in the middle. CDR3 in amino acids: CASSLWGFSGNTIYF. The CDR3 DNA reads as TGTGCCAGCAGTTTATGGGGATTCTCTGGAAACACCATATATTTT.

CDR3 nucleotide sequence: TGTGCCAGCAGCTTAGGTCTGGACAGGGAGGGCTACACCTTC. This codes for CASSLGLDREGYTF. The rearrangement joins TRBV3-1 to TRBJ1-2; 8 positions match TRBD1. Germline V CDR1 and CDR2: LGHDT, YNNKEL (reference sequence). V was clipped by 5 bases and J by 8 bases; unmatched bases: 10. This CDR3 has 14 residues.

This clonotype was detected many times. The chain couples TRBV12-3 or TRBV12-4 to TRBJ2-5, with D unclear. Trimming left V 3 bases short and J 0 bases short, with 11 bases between. The CDR3 runs 15 residues. The CDR3 region has the DNA TGTGCCAGCAGTTTCGGTGTGGCAAACCAAGAGACCCAGTACTTC. This translates into CASSFGVANQETQYF.

The gene calls are TRBV28 and TRBJ2-2; TRBD1 aligns across 9 bases. The CDR3 is made up of 20 amino acids. V was pared by 3 bases and J by 2 bases, with 16 bases of the junction left unmatched. Looked up from germline, CDR1 is MDHEN and CDR2 is SYDVKM. CDR3: CASSFRPGQGWGPNTGELFF. CDR3 DNA sequence: TGTGCCAGCAGTTTCCGCCCGGGACAGGGTTGGGGTCCTAACACCGGGGAGCTGTTTTTT.

This clonotype was observed at least ten times. The genes are TRBV27 and TRBJ1-2, with 7 bases fitting TRBD1. The ends lost 2 bases at V and 8 bases at J; junction bases unmatched: 11. The germline V gene has CDR1 MNHEY and CDR2 SMNVEV (reference sequence). The CDR3 runs to 15 residues. The CDR3 region is CASSLLGTGAKGYTF. The CDR3 coding sequence is TGTGCCAGCAGTTTACTAGGTACAGGGGCGAAGGGCTACACCTTC.

The rearrangement links TRBV5-5 to TRBJ1-1; D is perhaps TRBD1 (5 bases). Trimming took 0 bases from V and 3 from J, leaving 9 bases between them. Germline V gene data show CDR1 as SGHKS and CDR2 as YYEKEE (reference sequence). The CDR3 length is 14 residues. The CDR3 region is CASSLGPRDTEAFF. The DNA of the CDR3 is TGTGCCAGCAGCTTGGGACCCAGGGACACTGAAGCTTTCTTT.

This chain joins TRBV4-1 and TRBJ2-1; 8 nucleotides line up with TRBD2. Germline V gives CDR1 MGHRA, CDR2 YSYEKL. The CDR3 totals 16 residues. J lost 7 bases, V lost 3 bases, and 11 bases had no gene match. In nucleotides, the CDR3 is TGCGCCAGCAGCCAGGGGCCGGGACTAGGGCCGAATGAGCAGTTCTTC. Its translation: CASSQGPGLGPNEQFF.

This clonotype was seen ten or more times. The chain carries TRBV6-2 or TRBV6-3 and TRBJ1-5, with TRBD1 identical over 7 bases. Germline CDR1 and CDR2: MNHEY and SVGEGT. This CDR3 contains 13 residues. V was pared by 6 bases and J by 6 bases, with 5 bases of the junction left unmatched. This CDR3 is CASRTGVGQPQHF. In DNA, the CDR3 is TGTGCCAGCAGAACAGGGGTTGGTCAGCCCCAGCATTTT.

Points on this clonotype: A much larger clone is a single base away; this may be a read error. This CDR3 is CASSQGLVRRSEQFF. The CDR3 DNA reads as TGTGCCAGCAGTCAAGGACTAGTGAGAAGGAGTGAGCAGTTCTTC. V is TRBV6-2 or TRBV6-3 and J is TRBJ2-1, with 7 bases matching TRBD2. The CDR3 has 15 residues. V lost 5 bases to trimming and J lost 9 bases; unmatched junction nucleotides: 13. Germline assignment: CDR1 MNHEY and CDR2 SVGEGT.

This clonotype was observed at least ten times. The gene calls are TRBV27 and TRBJ2-2; TRBD2 matches 10 bases. From germline, CDR1 is MNHEY and CDR2 SMNVEV (reference sequence). The CDR3 extends over 16 amino acids. The V segment lost 5 bases and the J segment 1 base; nucleotides outside the gene matches: 4. In nucleotides, the CDR3 is TGTGCCAGCAGTACGGGACTAGCGAGGAACACCGGGGAGCTGTTTTTT. Its protein product is CASSTGLARNTGELFF.

This clonotype was observed at least ten times. J is TRBJ1-2 and V is TRBV6-1; D may be TRBD1 (6 bases). V lost 6 bases and J lost 3, with 11 bases in between. The CDR3 is made up of 13 amino acids. Germline values: CDR1 MNHNS, CDR2 SASEGT. CDR3 loop: CASRDRLHYGYTF. The CDR3 coding sequence is TGTGCCAGCAGAGACAGGCTCCACTATGGCTACACCTTC.

This clonotype was recorded at least ten times. The chain couples TRBV3-1 to TRBJ1-3, with unresolved D. CDR3 length equals 12 residues. V was trimmed by 8 bases and J by 4 bases, leaving 9 bases between them. Germline V lookup: CDR1 LGHDT, CDR2 YNNKEL (reference sequence). For the CDR3, the DNA is TGTGCCAGCGGTGAACAGGGAAACACCATATATTTT. Its translation: CASGEQGNTIYF. Variable domain in full (rest from reference TRBV3-1 and TRBJ1-3): DTAVSQTPKYLVTQMGNDKSIKCEQNLGHDTMYWYKQDSKKFLKIMFSYNNKELIINETVPNRFSPKSPDKAHLNLHINSLELGDSAVYFCASGEQGNTIYFGEGSWLTVV.

This clonotype was seen repeatedly, ten times or more. The chain has TRBV7-8 and TRBJ2-3; D might be TRBD1 (5 bases). CDR1 is SGHVS and CDR2 is FQNEAQ in the germline V gene. Trimming pared 9 bases from V and 3 bases from J, leaving 13 bases between. There are 13 residues in the CDR3. This CDR3 is CASMAGKTDTQYF. CDR3 DNA: TGTGCCAGTATGGCAGGGAAAACAGATACGCAGTATTTT.

This clonotype appeared many times. This CDR3 reads CASTQDRLDEQYF. The CDR3 bases are TGTGCCAGTACACAGGACCGTCTGGACGAGCAGTACTTC. The gene calls are TRBV18 and TRBJ2-7, with a tentative D call TRBD1 (5 bases). CDR3 size: 13 residues. Trimming shortened V by 9 bases and J by 5 bases, and 17 bases separated the two germline ends. Germline CDR1 is KGHSH and CDR2 is LQKENI.

This clonotype was found many times. The rearrangement joins TRBV12-3 or TRBV12-4 to TRBJ2-1; 12 positions agree with TRBD2. This CDR3 region has 14 residues. V was pared by 6 bases and J by 5 bases, with 2 bases of the junction left unmatched. The CDR3 bases are TGTGCCAGCAGGCGACTAGCGGGAGACAATGAGCAGTTCTTC. It translates to CASRRLAGDNEQFF.

This clonotype has more than one count but fewer than ten. The chain has TRBV2 and TRBJ2-3; 9 nucleotides line up with TRBD2. This CDR3 contains 15 residues. The germline CDR1 and CDR2 sequences are SNHLY and FYNNEI. With 6 bases clipped from V and 3 bases from J, the junction kept 7 bases outside the gene matches. The CDR3 is CASRERGRETDTQYF. For the CDR3, the DNA is TGTGCCAGCAGGGAACGCGGGAGGGAGACAGATACGCAGTATTTT.

The V call is TRBV29-1, the J call TRBJ1-2; D not certain. CDR1 is SQVTM, CDR2 ANQGSEA, per germline. The CDR3 length is 11 residues. Trimming left V 6 bases short and J 7 bases short, with 12 bases between. CDR3 loop: CSVHGGSGYTF. The CDR3, as DNA: TGCAGCGTCCACGGAGGGTCTGGCTACACCTTC.

Ten or more counts support this clonotype. This rearrangement joins TRBV6-1 to TRBJ2-3; perhaps TRBD2 as D (8 bases). CDR1 is MNHNS and CDR2 is SASEGT in the germline V gene. V dropped 6 bases and J dropped 3 bases, with 31 bases sitting between them. This CDR3 has 20 residues. The CDR3 coding sequence is TGTGCCAGCAGAGCCCCCTTACAGGGGCAAACTAGCGGCCCGACAGATACGCAGTATTTT. It specifies CASRAPLQGQTSGPTDTQYF.

The rearrangement links TRBV29-1 to TRBJ2-3; D not certain. CDR1 is SQVTM and CDR2 is ANQGSEA in the germline V gene. V lost 1 base and J lost 7, with 18 bases in between. CDR3 size: 15 residues. CDR3 DNA: TGCAGCGTTGAAGGGGCAGAGAGTATACAAAATACGCAGTATTTT. Encoded protein: CSVEGAESIQNTQYF.

This clonotype was seen more than once but under ten times. The genes are TRBV3-1 and TRBJ1-2, with a tentative D call TRBD1 (6 bases). This CDR3 has 14 residues. Germline assignment: CDR1 LGHDT and CDR2 YNNKEL (reference sequence). Trimming took off 3 bases at V and 0 bases at J, with 8 bases between the two ends. CDR3 sequence (DNA): TGTGCCAGCAGCCAGGGGACAACTAACTATGGCTACACCTTC. It specifies CASSQGTTNYGYTF. Supplemented by reference TRBV3-1 and TRBJ1-2, the full variable domain reads DTAVSQTPKYLVTQMGNDKSIKCEQNLGHDTMYWYKQDSKKFLKIMFSYNNKELIINETVPNRFSPKSPDKAHLNLHINSLELGDSAVYFCASSQGTTNYGYTFGSGTRLTVV.

This clonotype was found a few times. J is TRBJ1-2 and V is TRBV29-1; D possibly corresponds to TRBD1 (5 bases). Per germline, CDR1 SQVTM and CDR2 ANQGSEA. The CDR3 is 15 amino acids. V was shortened by 5 bases and J by 5 bases, with 21 bases between the two germline ends. The DNA of the CDR3 is TGCAGCGTTCAGATTTGGGGACGTAGGTCGTATGGCTACACCTTC. Translation gives CSVQIWGRRSYGYTF.

This clonotype turned up a few times. J is TRBJ2-7 and V is TRBV5-1; maybe TRBD1 (6 bases). V was clipped by 4 bases and J by 0 bases, with 11 bases between them. Per the germline V gene, CDR1 is SGHRS and CDR2 is YFSETQ. The CDR3 runs 14 residues. As DNA, the CDR3 is TGCGCCAGCAGCCCACAGGGACCCTCCTACGAGCAGTACTTC. This translates into CASSPQGPSYEQYF.

This clonotype occurred many times. The gene calls are TRBV3-1 and TRBJ2-7; D unclear. CDR3 length: 15 residues. Germline CDR1 reads LGHDT; CDR2 reads YNNKEL (reference sequence). Trimming cost V 1 base and J 2 bases, with 12 bases left between them. This chain's CDR3 is CASSQGRQVTYEQYF. Written as DNA, the CDR3 is TGTGCCAGCAGCCAAGGAAGGCAAGTGACCTACGAGCAGTACTTC.

To note about this clonotype: A clone one base away is much larger, so this may be a read error. This rearrangement joins TRBV27 to TRBJ2-1; either TRBD1 or TRBD2 may fit D (5 bases each). The closer fit of TRBJ2-7 to the DNA end suggests the J call may be wrong. Germline V gene lookup returns CDR1 MNHEY and CDR2 SMNVEV (reference sequence). The length of the CDR3 is 17 residues. The CDR3 loop is CASSLGVTKQYYNEQYF. The CDR3 DNA follows: TGTGCCAGCAGTCTGGGGGTAACCAAACAATACTACAATGAGCAGTACTTC.

Many counts were recorded for this clonotype. The chain links TRBV12-3 or TRBV12-4 to TRBJ2-1, with D possibly matching TRBD1 (5 bases). The CDR3 length is 11 residues. V shed 5 bases and J shed 7 bases, with 6 bases lying between them. CDR3 amino acids: CASSQGNEQFF. The CDR3 coding sequence is TGTGCCAGCAGTCAGGGAAATGAGCAGTTCTTC.

This clonotype was counted ten times or more. The V gene is TRBV19, the J gene TRBJ2-1; 9 bases are shared with TRBD2. V lost 5 bases and J lost 8; bases outside the gene matches: 7. The CDR3 has 14 residues. In germline, CDR1 is LNHDA, CDR2 SQIVND (reference sequence). As DNA, the CDR3 is TGTGCCAGTAGTTCGCGGGGGGGTAAGGATGAGCAGTTCTTC. This sequence encodes CASSSRGGKDEQFF.

This clonotype was recorded at least ten times. This rearrangement joins TRBV11-2 to TRBJ2-3; 10 nucleotides agree with TRBD2. There are 21 residues in the CDR3. Germline V CDR1 and CDR2: SGHAT, FQNNGV. V dropped 5 bases and J dropped 0; count of bases not matched to a gene: 20. The CDR3 DNA reads as TGTGCCAGCAGCACACTTAGCCCCAGAGGGGGACTAGCGACTAGCACAGATACGCAGTATTTT. This translates into CASSTLSPRGGLATSTDTQYF.